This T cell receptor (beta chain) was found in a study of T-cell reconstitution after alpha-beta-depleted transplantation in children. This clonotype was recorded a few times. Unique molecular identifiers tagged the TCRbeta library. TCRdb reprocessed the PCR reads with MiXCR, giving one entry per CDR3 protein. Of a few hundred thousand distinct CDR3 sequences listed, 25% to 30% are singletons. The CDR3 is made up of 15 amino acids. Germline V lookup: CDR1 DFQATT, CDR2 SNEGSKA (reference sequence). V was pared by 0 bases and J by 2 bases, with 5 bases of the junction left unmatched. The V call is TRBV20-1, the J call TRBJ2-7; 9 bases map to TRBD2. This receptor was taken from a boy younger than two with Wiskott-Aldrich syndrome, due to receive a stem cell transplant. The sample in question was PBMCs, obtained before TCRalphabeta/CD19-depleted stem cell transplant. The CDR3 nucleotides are TGCAGTGCTAGAGATCCGGCGGGAGGGCCCTACGAGCAGTACTTC. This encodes CSARDPAGGPYEQYF.